The 25 T cell receptor beta chains given below trace back to one sample, sequenced in a study of cytomegalovirus exposure and HLA in healthy donors. Amplification used 60 Vbeta primers and 13 Jbeta primers. TCRdb's copy holds only in-frame clones and misses some; the assay was immunoSEQ multiplex PCR. This table has about 130,000 clones, around 82% appearing once. Sequenced input: PBMCs. These receptors came from a boy younger than 18 in good health and CMV-seronegative.

V is TRBV5-6 and J is TRBJ2-2, with a possible D match to TRBD2 (5 bases). The germline gives CDR1 SGHDT, CDR2 YYEEEE. The CDR3 runs to 14 residues. V was shortened by 0 bases and J by 4 bases, with 7 bases between the two germline ends. The CDR3 nucleotides are TGTGCCAGCAGCTTGGTAGGGAGCACCGGGGAGCTGTTTTTT. Protein: CASSLVGSTGELFF.

This clone was counted once. The chain has TRBV5-8 and TRBJ2-7, with TRBD2 as a possible D gene (5 bases). Trimming pared 0 bases from V and 7 bases from J, leaving 14 bases between. The CDR3 has 14 amino acids. CDR1 and CDR2 from the germline V gene are SGHTS and YDEGEE. The CDR3 loop is CASSLGEGRGEQYF. As DNA, the CDR3 is TGTGCCAGCAGCTTGGGCGAAGGGCGAGGGGAGCAGTACTTC.

The chain joins TRBV5-1 to TRBJ2-3, with D unclear. In germline, CDR1 is SGHRS, CDR2 YFSETQ. Trimming pared 2 bases from V and 1 base from J, leaving 8 bases between. This CDR3 has 14 residues. The CDR3 region is CASSLSRGTDTQYF. DNA for the CDR3: TGCGCCAGCAGCTTATCTCGGGGCACAGATACGCAGTATTTT.

In its sample, this clone was seen once. This chain connects TRBV29-1 to TRBJ1-5, with TRBD1 as a possible D gene (5 bases). Germline values: CDR1 SQVTM, CDR2 ANQGSEA. The V end lost 6 bases, the J end lost 6 bases, and 12 bases lay between the germline ends. This CDR3 comprises 12 residues. DNA of the CDR3: TGCAGCGTAGGGGAGGGCTCTCAGCCCCAGCATTTT. Translated, it gives CSVGEGSQPQHF.

The V and J genes are TRBV28 and TRBJ2-7, with 8 bases fitting TRBD2. CDR3 size: 18 residues. Germline trimming cut 6 bases from V and 4 bases from J; bases unmatched to any gene: 20. Germline values: CDR1 MDHEN, CDR2 SYDVKM. CDR3 sequence: CASSDLNVPAGVRYEQYF. For the CDR3, the DNA is TGTGCCAGCAGCGACCTCAACGTACCAGCGGGAGTAAGATACGAGCAGTACTTC.

The V call is TRBV19, the J call TRBJ2-5; perhaps TRBD2 as D (6 bases). Trimming pared 5 bases from V and 5 bases from J, leaving 15 bases between. CDR3 length: 14 residues. CDR1 LNHDA and CDR2 SQIVND come from the germline V gene (reference sequence). CDR3 in DNA: TGTGCCAGTAGTTCGGTCTCACGGGGGGAGACCCAGTACTTC. Its translation: CASSSVSRGETQYF.

The rearrangement links TRBV21-1 to TRBJ2-2; the tabulated D call, TRBD2, remains unverified against the DNA. TRBV21-1 is a listed pseudogene. The CDR3 length is 12 residues. The CDR3: CASSYAGGELFF. The CDR3 bases are TGTGCCAGCAGTTATGCGGGCGGGGAGCTGTTTTTT.

This chain links TRBV16 with TRBJ1-1; D ambiguous. Trimming left V 1 base short and J 1 base short, with 13 bases between. Per germline, CDR1 KGHSY and CDR2 FQNENV. CDR3 length equals 16 residues. The CDR3 sequence: CASSQLVAGRNTEAFF. In DNA, the CDR3 is TGTGCCAGCAGCCAATTAGTTGCGGGTCGGAACACTGAAGCTTTCTTT.

The CDR3 here is CASGLGTGGETQYF. As DNA, the CDR3 is TGTGCTAGTGGTTTAGGGACTGGAGGAGAGACCCAGTACTTC. This sequence joins TRBV12-5 and TRBJ2-5; TRBD2 is a possible D gene (6 bases). Germline V gives CDR1 LGHNT, CDR2 FRNRAP. Deletions cut 3 bases from V and 4 bases from J, with 12 bases between. The CDR3 is 14 amino acids.

This chain uses TRBV27 with TRBJ1-5, with 7 positions matching TRBD1. Unmatched junction bases numbered 5, after V lost 1 base and J lost 5 bases. Germline CDR1 reads MNHEY; CDR2 reads SMNVEV (reference sequence). CDR3 length: 15 amino acids. CDR3 residues: CASSLFFGTDQPQHF. CDR3 nucleotide sequence: TGTGCCAGCAGTTTATTTTTCGGGACAGATCAGCCCCAGCATTTT.

The rearrangement links TRBV18 to TRBJ2-3; 12 bases line up with TRBD2. Germline V gene sequence: CDR1 KGHSH, CDR2 LQKENI. This CDR3 is built from 16 residues. Trimming removed 0 bases from V and 6 bases from J; junction bases left unmatched: 4. Here the CDR3 reads CASSPPTSGGPDTQYF. DNA for the CDR3: TGTGCCAGCTCACCACCCACTAGCGGGGGGCCGGATACGCAGTATTTT.

V usage is TRBV29-1 and J usage is TRBJ1-4; 9 nucleotides agree with TRBD1. The J segment lost 7 bases and the V segment lost 4 bases, leaving 4 bases of the junction unmatched. Germline V lookup: CDR1 SQVTM, CDR2 ANQGSEA. The CDR3 covers 13 residues. The CDR3 loop is CSVGGQGSEKLFF. CDR3 nucleotides: TGCAGCGTTGGGGGACAGGGAAGTGAAAAACTGTTTTTT.

The genes are TRBV27 and TRBJ2-7, with 8 nucleotides matching TRBD1. With V trimmed by 5 bases and J by 5 bases, 11 bases remained unmatched. The CDR3 loop spans 15 amino acids. The germline V gene has CDR1 MNHEY and CDR2 SMNVEV (reference sequence). The CDR3 nucleotides read TGTGCCAGCAGTGGCAGCCGCTTGACAGGGGACGAGCAGTACTTC. It yields the protein CASSGSRLTGDEQYF.

The rearrangement links TRBV7-3 to TRBJ2-5, with D perhaps TRBD2 (6 bases). Per germline, CDR1 SGHTA and CDR2 FQGTGA. The V gene lost 0 bases and the J gene lost 2 bases, with 10 bases spanning the gap. CDR3 length: 15 amino acids. The CDR3 spells CASSLTAGRQETQYF. CDR3 sequence (DNA): TGTGCCAGCAGCTTAACCGCGGGGAGACAAGAGACCCAGTACTTC.

This chain joins TRBV5-1 and TRBJ2-3; 9 positions match TRBD2. Germline loops: CDR1 SGHRS, CDR2 YFSETQ. CDR3 length: 15 amino acids. Losses at the gene ends were 4 bases for V and 1 base for J; bases not matched to a gene: 4. CDR3 DNA sequence: TGCGCCAGCAGCCTCTGGACTAGCGGCACAGATACGCAGTATTTT. It encodes CASSLWTSGTDTQYF.

The gene calls are TRBV27 and TRBJ2-7; D not resolved. The CDR3 contains 12 residues. Deletions cut 3 bases from V and 5 bases from J, with 8 bases between. Per germline, CDR1 MNHEY and CDR2 SMNVEV (reference sequence). Here the CDR3 reads CASSFQFDEQYF. The DNA for the CDR3 is TGTGCCAGCAGTTTCCAGTTCGACGAGCAGTACTTC.

The J gene is TRBJ2-5, the V gene TRBV18; D unresolved. V lost 2 bases, J lost 2 bases, and 6 bases lay in between. CDR1 and CDR2 (germline): KGHSH, LQKENI. The CDR3 has 13 residues. The CDR3 here is CASSPNSQETQYF. DNA of the CDR3: TGTGCCAGCTCACCAAACAGTCAAGAGACCCAGTACTTC.

The V and J genes are TRBV5-4 and TRBJ2-2; possibly TRBD1 for D (5 bases). The CDR3 is made up of 16 amino acids. Germline CDR1 and CDR2: SGHNT and YYREEE (reference sequence). V was pared by 4 bases and J by 0 bases, with 13 bases between. CDR3 bases: TGTGCCAGCAGCCCTGGAGACAGAGCGAACACCGGGGAGCTGTTTTTT. It yields the protein CASSPGDRANTGELFF.

The chain uses TRBV7-3 and TRBJ2-5; weak D call: TRBD2 (5 bases). The CDR3 runs to 13 residues. Germline V gene sequence: CDR1 SGHTA, CDR2 FQGTGA. Trimming took off 5 bases at V and 5 bases at J, with 12 bases between the two ends. The CDR3, as DNA: TGTGCCAGCAGCCGCTCCGGGGTTGAGACCCAGTACTTC. It is translated as CASSRSGVETQYF.

V is TRBV19 and J is TRBJ2-5; TRBD1 matches at 7 bases. The V gene end was trimmed by 3 bases and the J gene end by 5 bases; junction bases not matched to a gene: 9. This CDR3 comprises 15 residues. Germline-derived CDR1 and CDR2 are LNHDA and SQIVND (reference sequence). DNA of the CDR3: TGTGCCAGTAGTATCTACGGGACAGCCAGGGAGACCCAGTACTTC. The encoded protein is CASSIYGTARETQYF.

In this sample, this clone turned up once. The rearrangement links TRBV4-2 to TRBJ2-3; a possible D gene is TRBD2 (7 bases). Germline assignment: CDR1 LGHNA and CDR2 YNFKEQ. Trimming removed 1 base from V and 0 bases from J, with 11 bases in between. The CDR3 spans 16 residues. The CDR3 here is CASSQGGGLSTDTQYF. CDR3 DNA sequence: TGTGCCAGCAGCCAAGGGGGGGGCCTTAGCACAGATACGCAGTATTTT.

J is TRBJ2-1 and V is TRBV30; 7 bases line up with TRBD2. The junction had 7 bases not matched to a gene; V was cut back by 5 bases and J by 0 bases. CDR1 and CDR2 from the germline V gene are GTSNPN and SVGIG (reference sequence). The CDR3 contains 15 residues. This CDR3 reads CAWERGGSSYNEQFF. CDR3 bases: TGTGCCTGGGAAAGGGGCGGGAGCTCCTACAATGAGCAGTTCTTC.

In this sample, this clone turned up a few times. The chain has TRBV6-5 and TRBJ2-7, with D possibly being TRBD1 (9 bases). Trimming shortened V by 8 bases and J by 3 bases, and 20 bases separated the two germline ends. The length of the CDR3 is 15 residues. From germline, CDR1 is MNHEY and CDR2 SVGAGI. CDR3 loop: CASSRGGTGLYEQYF. Here the CDR3 DNA reads TGTGCCAGCTCCCGGGGGGGGACAGGGCTCTACGAGCAGTACTTC.

The CDR3 nucleotides read TGCAGTATTTCTGCAGATACGCAGTATTTT. It codes for CSISADTQYF. The chain couples TRBV20-1 to TRBJ2-3; no clear D. This CDR3 spans 10 amino acids. The germline V gene has CDR1 DFQATT and CDR2 SNEGSKA (reference sequence). Trimming removed 8 bases at V and 4 bases at J, with 7 bases between.

The chain couples TRBV19 to TRBJ2-1; the match to TRBD2 covers 10 bases. Germline lookup yields CDR1 LNHDA and CDR2 SQIVND (reference sequence). J was trimmed by 5 bases and V by 6 bases; bases with no gene match: 4. The length of the CDR3 is 14 residues. The CDR3 DNA is TGTGCCAGTAGACTAGCGGGAATTAACAATGAGCAGTTCTTC. This translates into CASRLAGINNEQFF. Variable domain in full (rest from reference TRBV19 and TRBJ2-1): DGGITQSPKYLFRKEGQNVTLSCEQNLNHDAMYWYRQDPGQGLRLIYYSQIVNDFQKGDIAEGYSVSREKKESFPLTVTSAQKNPTAFYLCASRLAGINNEQFFGPGTRLTVL.